Below are 18 T cell receptor beta chains sequenced from a single sample in a study of human T cells and chemical hapten exposure. Using its own MiXCR run on the RACE reads, TCRdb lists one record per CDR3 protein. Of under 200,000 distinct CDR3 sequences listed, around 30% are singletons. Stated time point: patch test 3, about 24 weeks after DPC sensitization. Treatment of the sample: therapeutic diphenylcyclopropenone sensitization with weekly scalp DPC. The sequencing used whole blood, collected in connection with sensitization to the hapten diphenylcyclopropenone (DPC). The receptors derive from a woman in her late teens or twenties with alopecia areata. Some clones in this sample may be carry-over from other donors' samples.

The rearrangement links TRBV4-1 to TRBJ2-1; TRBD2 might be the D (5 bases). The germline V gene has CDR1 MGHRA and CDR2 YSYEKL. This CDR3 spans 15 amino acids. Deletions cut 1 base from V and 1 base from J, with 8 bases between. This CDR3 reads CASSQAEGSYNEQFF. DNA of the CDR3: TGCGCCAGCAGCCAAGCTGAGGGTTCCTACAATGAGCAGTTCTTC.

In its sample, this clonotype was seen a few times. The V and J genes are TRBV7-6 and TRBJ2-7; D is perhaps TRBD1 (6 bases). Per germline, CDR1 SGHVS and CDR2 FNYEAQ. CDR3 length: 15 amino acids. V lost 5 bases and J lost 1, with 15 bases in between. The CDR3 protein is CASSGIRGDSYEQYF. The CDR3 nucleotides are TGTGCCAGCAGCGGGATCAGGGGCGATTCCTACGAGCAGTACTTC. The full variable domain, its missing parts supplied by reference TRBV7-6 and TRBJ2-7, is GAGVSQSPRYKVTKRGQDVALRCDPISGHVSLYWYRQALGQGPEFLTYFNYEAQQDKSGLPNDRFSAERPEGSISTLTIQRTEQRDSAMYRCASSGIRGDSYEQYFGPGTRLTVT.

This rearrangement joins TRBV12-3 or TRBV12-4 to TRBJ1-5; no clear D gene. The CDR3 runs to 12 residues. Between the trimmed V and J ends, which lost 3 bases and 0 bases, there was a span of 0 bases. The CDR3 DNA sequence: TGTGCCAGCAGTTTTAGCAATCAGCCCCAGCATTTT. Protein sequence: CASSFSNQPQHF.

The chain recombines TRBV7-7 with TRBJ2-3; tentatively, D is TRBD2 (7 bases). CDR3 size: 16 residues. Germline V lookup: CDR1 SSHAT, CDR2 FNYEAQ (reference sequence). The DNA for the CDR3 is TGTGCTAGCTCTAACTCCTTGGCGGGGGCCGGAGATACGCAGTATTTT. Its protein is CASSNSLAGAGDTQYF.

This clonotype was observed a few times. The rearrangement uses TRBV7-9 and TRBJ1-1; D gene ambiguous. Trimming removed 5 bases at V and 0 bases at J, with 10 bases between. Germline V lookup: CDR1 SEHNR, CDR2 FQNEAQ (reference sequence). The CDR3 is made up of 14 amino acids. The CDR3 sequence: CASSPVGMNTEAFF. CDR3 in DNA: TGTGCCAGCAGCCCCGTAGGTATGAACACTGAAGCTTTCTTT. Looking up the rest from reference TRBV7-9 and TRBJ1-1 gives the full variable domain: DTGVSQNPRHKITKRGQNVTFRCDPISEHNRLYWYRQTLGQGPEFLTYFQNEAQLEKSRLLSDRFSAERPKGSFSTLEIQRTEQGDSAMYLCASSPVGMNTEAFFGQGTRLTVV.

There are many counts of this clonotype. This chain links TRBV29-1 with TRBJ2-1; 8 nucleotides match TRBD2. V shed 4 bases and J 9 bases; nucleotides not matched to a gene: 14. This CDR3 has 15 residues. Germline V lookup: CDR1 SQVTM, CDR2 ANQGSEA. In DNA, the CDR3 is TGCAGCGTTGCAGGGGTGGGACTAGGATTTACTGAGCAGTTCTTC. Translating gives CSVAGVGLGFTEQFF.

This chain links TRBV2 with TRBJ2-6; D is possibly TRBD2 (6 bases). V was shortened by 4 bases and J by 4 bases, with 14 bases between the two germline ends. The germline V gene encodes CDR1 SNHLY and CDR2 FYNNEI. The CDR3 has 16 residues. CDR3 in DNA: TGTGCCAGCAGTGGGTCGCGGGGCAGAGGGGCCAACGTCCTGACTTTC. Protein product: CASSGSRGRGANVLTF.

This clonotype was counted ten times or more. This chain joins TRBV29-1 and TRBJ2-5; the D gene is possibly TRBD2 (7 bases). V was shortened by 6 bases and J by 5 bases, with 13 bases between the two germline ends. The CDR3 runs to 12 residues. Germline CDR1 SQVTM, CDR2 ANQGSEA. The CDR3 protein is CSVGGRPETQYF. The CDR3 DNA is TGCAGCGTGGGGGGGCGCCCGGAGACCCAGTACTTC.

This chain connects TRBV25-1 to TRBJ2-5; 16 bases are shared with TRBD2. Trimming cost V 3 bases and J 7 bases; bases outside gene matches: 5. CDR3 length: 16 amino acids. Germline CDR1 reads MGHDK; CDR2 reads SYGVNS. In DNA, the CDR3 is TGTGCCAGCAGTGAGCCCGGGACTAGCGGGAGGGTGACCCAGTACTTC. This sequence encodes CASSEPGTSGRVTQYF.

This clonotype appeared a few times. The CDR3 DNA reads as TGCAGCGTTGGACTCAGCTTGAATGAGCAGTTCTTC. This translates into CSVGLSLNEQFF. V is TRBV29-1 and J is TRBJ2-1; D gene ambiguous. The CDR3 length is 12 residues. Trimming stripped 4 bases from V and 7 bases from J, with 11 bases between. Per germline, CDR1 SQVTM and CDR2 ANQGSEA.

V usage is TRBV9 and J usage is TRBJ2-7, with TRBD2 identical over 8 bases. CDR1 is SGDLS and CDR2 is YYNGEE in the germline V gene. Losses at the gene ends were 3 bases for V and 5 bases for J; bases not matched to a gene: 10. This CDR3 has 15 residues. In nucleotides, the CDR3 is TGTGCCAGCAGCGCCCGCAGCGGGAGTATCCACGAGCAGTACTTC. It specifies CASSARSGSIHEQYF.

In this sample, this clonotype turned up once. The CDR3 coding sequence is TGTGCCAGCAGCCAAGCTCCTAGCGGGGGGCCCCCGGATACGCAGTATTTT. It specifies CASSQAPSGGPPDTQYF. The J gene is TRBJ2-3, the V gene TRBV4-2, with TRBD2 matching over 11 bases. The CDR3 has 17 amino acids. Germline-derived CDR1 and CDR2 are LGHNA and YNFKEQ. Trimming removed 1 base from V and 6 bases from J; junction bases left unmatched: 9.

This clonotype was detected ten times or more. A junction boundary mismatches the germline segment, possibly from a read error. V is TRBV9 and J is TRBJ1-6; tentatively, D is TRBD1 (6 bases). The germline gives CDR1 SGDLS, CDR2 YYNGEE. CDR3 length: 14 amino acids. The DNA for the CDR3 is TGTGCCAGCAGCGTAGAACAGGGTCGGTCACCCCTCCCCTTT. Amino acids: CASSVEQGRSPLPF.

This sequence joins TRBV6-5 and TRBJ2-2; D is unclear. The CDR3 is 17 residues long. Germline CDR1 reads MNHEY; CDR2 reads SVGAGI. V gave up 3 bases and J gave up 4 bases, with 18 bases separating them. The DNA of the CDR3 is TGTGCCAGCAGTTATGAAGGGCAGCGATGGGCCACCGGGGAGCTGTTTTTT. It encodes CASSYEGQRWATGELFF.

J is TRBJ2-5 and V is TRBV10-3; a possible D gene is TRBD1 (6 bases). The CDR3 is 15 residues long. Trimming pared 6 bases from V and 2 bases from J, leaving 16 bases between. CDR1 is ENHRY and CDR2 is SYGVKD in the germline V gene. The CDR3 nucleotides are TGTGCCATCAGCGAGCAGGGGAATTGGCAAGAGACCCAGTACTTC. It specifies CAISEQGNWQETQYF.

This chain joins TRBV29-1 and TRBJ2-5, with D possibly matching TRBD1 (6 bases). CDR1 is SQVTM, CDR2 ANQGSEA, per germline. The CDR3 runs to 13 residues. The CDR3 DNA is TGCTCCGCCCAAGGGGGTTCGACAGAGACCCAGTACTTC. Translating gives CSAQGGSTETQYF.

Points on this clonotype: The CDR3 does not end in the conserved phenylalanine or tryptophan, so this is likely a read error. CDR3 region: CASRQQGENQPQHS. The CDR3 DNA is TGTGCCAGCAGGCAACAGGGGGAGAATCAGCCCCAGCATTCT. The chain has TRBV2 and TRBJ1-5; 8 bases are shared with TRBD1. The germline V gene has CDR1 SNHLY and CDR2 FYNNEI. The CDR3 is made up of 14 amino acids. The ends lost 6 bases at V and 4 bases at J; junction bases unmatched: 5.

The chain joins TRBV7-2 to TRBJ1-5; no clear D. This CDR3 region has 15 residues. Deletions cut 1 base from V and 6 bases from J, with 13 bases between. The germline V gene encodes CDR1 SGHTA and CDR2 FQGNSA. This CDR3 is CASSLVAGARQPQHF. The CDR3 region has the DNA TGTGCCAGCAGCTTAGTCGCGGGAGCGCGTCAGCCCCAGCATTTT.